These 8 T cell receptor beta chains came from one sample sequenced in a study of Ad26.COV2.S vaccination and SARS-CoV-2 variants. Treatment noted: roughly 20 received Ad26.COV2.S at low or high dose, single or two shots; 5 received placebo; per-sample allocation not given. Samples came from day 63 after the first vaccine or placebo injection. This table comes from immunoSEQ multiplex PCR, and its TCRdb copy is limited to in-frame clones, with some not included. The table records about 420,000 clones, roughly 90% of them present only once. The sample consisted of peripheral blood, taken in a trial of Ad26.COV2.S vaccine versus placebo. These receptors all come from a person between 18 and 60 years old who received the Ad26.COV2.S COVID-19 vaccine or a placebo.

The J gene is TRBJ2-3, the V gene TRBV19, with D perhaps matching TRBD1 or TRBD2 (6 bases each). The CDR3 contains 15 residues. The germline CDR1 and CDR2 sequences are LNHDA and SQIVND (reference sequence). V lost 1 base to trimming and J lost 1 base, with 9 bases between them. Here the CDR3 reads CASSIAGGRTDTQYF. CDR3 nucleotide sequence: TGTGCCAGTAGTATAGCCGGGGGCCGCACAGATACGCAGTATTTT.

The J gene is TRBJ2-1, the V gene TRBV7-9; a weak D match, TRBD2 (6 bases). With 2 bases removed from V and 1 base from J, the gap between germline ends came to 12 bases. Per the germline V gene, CDR1 is SEHNR and CDR2 is FQNEAQ (reference sequence). The CDR3 loop spans 16 amino acids. The chain's CDR3 is CASSLRRGLSYNEQFF. The CDR3 nucleotides read TGTGCCAGCAGCTTAAGGCGGGGTTTGTCCTACAATGAGCAGTTCTTC.

CDR3 in amino acids: CASSSGTGGGYTF. As DNA, the CDR3 is TGTGCCAGCAGCTCGGGGACAGGGGGAGGCTACACCTTC. The V call is TRBV5-6, the J call TRBJ1-2; 11 nucleotides agree with TRBD1. Losses at the gene ends were 3 bases for V and 8 bases for J; bases not matched to a gene: 3. The CDR3 extends over 13 amino acids. Germline V gives CDR1 SGHDT, CDR2 YYEEEE.

A single count supports this clone. CDR3 in DNA: TGTGCCAGGGGGGATGGGGACGAGCAGTACTTC. This sequence encodes CARGDGDEQYF. This chain connects TRBV6-6 to TRBJ2-7, with D perhaps being TRBD1 or TRBD2 (5 bases each). V lost 9 bases, J lost 5 bases, and 11 bases lay in between. The length of the CDR3 is 11 residues. Per the germline V gene, CDR1 is MNHNY and CDR2 is SVGAGI (reference sequence).

The chain combines TRBV4-2 with TRBJ2-1; 12 nucleotides agree with TRBD2. Per the germline V gene, CDR1 is LGHNA and CDR2 is YNFKEQ. The V and J ends lost 4 bases and 3 bases, in that order; junction bases with no gene match: 4. The CDR3 runs to 16 residues. CDR3 nucleotides: TGTGCCAGCAGCCGGTTACTAGCGGGGGGCTACAATGAGCAGTTCTTC. Translation: CASSRLLAGGYNEQFF.

The chain uses TRBV24-1 and TRBJ2-3; D gene uncertain. V dropped 5 bases and J dropped 3 bases, with 11 bases sitting between them. The CDR3 extends over 14 amino acids. Germline V gene sequence: CDR1 KGHDR, CDR2 SFDVKD. In DNA, the CDR3 is TGTGCCACCAGTGCCCCGGAAGGAACAGATACGCAGTATTTT. Translation: CATSAPEGTDTQYF.

The V gene is TRBV29-1, the J gene TRBJ2-1, with TRBD2 matching over 13 bases. The ends lost 4 bases at V and 10 bases at J; junction bases unmatched: 4. This CDR3 spans 13 amino acids. Germline loops: CDR1 SQVTM, CDR2 ANQGSEA. CDR3 DNA sequence: TGCAGCGTTGGACTAGCGGGGGGCTCGGAGCAGTTCTTC. Protein product: CSVGLAGGSEQFF.

The chain couples TRBV11-3 to TRBJ2-7; TRBD1 aligns across 10 bases. V dropped 5 bases and J dropped 3; count of bases not matched to a gene: 10. CDR1 and CDR2 (germline): SGHNT, YENEEA. The CDR3 loop spans 16 amino acids. The CDR3 bases are TGTGCCAGCAGCCATATCGACAGGGGGCCTATCTACGAGCAGTACTTC. This encodes CASSHIDRGPIYEQYF.